Listed below are T cell receptor beta chains from one sample, sequenced in a study of T cell responses to AZD1222 COVID-19 vaccine. Assay used: immunoSEQ multiplex PCR; TCRdb lists only in-frame clones, some missing. The sample shows roughly 99,000 clones, around 92% of them seen only once. Material: peripheral blood, obtained 28 days after the second AZD1222 dose. The receptors were sampled from an adult who received the AZD1222 COVID-19 vaccine. CDR3s include the opening cysteine and the closing phenylalanine or tryptophan. D genes are given only for firm matches. Clone size appears in some rows only: once, few, many, or a class for an expanded clone.

d_call	v_call	j_call	clone_size	cdr3_nt	cdr3_aa
NA	TRBV6-2/TRBV6-3	TRBJ2-7	NA	TGTGCCAGCAGTTTCTCCCCGGGGGAGCTTGCTTACGAGCAGTACTTC	CASSFSPGELAYEQYF
NA	TRBV5-6	TRBJ1-6	NA	TGTGCCAGCAGCGCGAGGTCCGGGGGTTATTCACCCCTCCACTTT	CASSARSGGYSPLHF
TRBD2	TRBV30	TRBJ2-2	NA	TGTGCCTGGAGTGTTGTAGTGACTAGCGGGAGGTTTACCGGGGAGCTGTTTTTT	CAWSVVVTSGRFTGELFF
NA	TRBV6-2/TRBV6-3	TRBJ1-1	NA	TGTGCCAGCAGTTACGGAGGGACTGAAGCTTTCTTT	CASSYGGTEAFF
NA	TRBV24-1	TRBJ2-1	NA	TGTGCCACCAGTGATCCCCCAGGGCGGGAGCAGTTCTTC	CATSDPPGREQFF
NA	TRBV12-3/TRBV12-4	TRBJ1-1	NA	TGTGCCAGCAGTTTAGCGTTTGGGACTGAAGCTTTCTTT	CASSLAFGTEAFF
NA	TRBV19	TRBJ1-1	NA	TGTGCCAGTAGGAACAGTAGGAACACTGAAGCTTTCTTT	CASRNSRNTEAFF
TRBD1	TRBV19	TRBJ1-1	once	TGTGCCAGTAGCAAACCGGGACAGATGAACACTGAAGCTTTCTTT	CASSKPGQMNTEAFF
NA	TRBV19	TRBJ1-4	NA	TGTGCCAGTAGGGGCTCAGGGGTAACTAATGAAAAACTGTTTTTT	CASRGSGVTNEKLFF
TRBD1	TRBV9	TRBJ2-7	once	TGTGCCAGCAGCGTAGGGGGGACAGGGTCCGTATACGAGCAGTACTTC	CASSVGGTGSVYEQYF
TRBD2	TRBV5-1	TRBJ2-2	NA	TGCGCCAGCAGCCCCAGGACGGGGGGGATCGGGGAGCTGTTTTTT	CASSPRTGGIGELFF
NA	TRBV5-6	TRBJ1-2	few	TGTGCCAGCAGGGACAGTGGGACACCAGCTAACTATGGCTACACCTTC	CASRDSGTPANYGYTF
NA	TRBV6-6	TRBJ2-5	NA	TGTGCCAGCAGTTACTCCCCGTCTCGAGAGACCCAGTACTTC	CASSYSPSRETQYF
TRBD1	TRBV28	TRBJ1-2	NA	TGTGCCAGCAGTCCAAGCGGGGGGGACAGCTATGGCTACACCTTC	CASSPSGGDSYGYTF